This TCR beta chain was found in a study of beta chain features in type 1 diabetes. This clone was counted a few times. Its matching antigen is unknown. The germline gives CDR1 KGHSH, CDR2 LQKENI. The CDR3 is 15 amino acids. V shed 5 bases, J shed 2 bases, and the junction held 4 bases outside the gene matches. Study-level points and caveats: Patients and controls would share equally any PCR tilt toward shorter templates. The question of HLA type influencing TCRB rearrangement was one that remained unresolved here.

The sequenced template was cDNA made from the entire isolated RNA. Some clones are missing from TCRdb's copy, which holds only in-frame ones; the method was immunoSEQ multiplex PCR. The table records 350,000 to 450,000 clones, about 16% of them present only once. The chain combines TRBV18 with TRBJ1-5, with 9 bases matching TRBD1. The receptor comes from a woman younger than 30 in good health. The sample comprised naive CD4+ T cells from blood. This CDR3 reads CASSTDRGGNQPQHF. The CDR3 coding sequence is TGTGCCAGCTCAACGGACAGGGGAGGCAATCAGCCCCAGCATTTT.